This T cell receptor (beta chain) appears in the sequencing data of a study of vaccination and CD4 T cells after COVID-19. Treatment denoted: roughly ten-day PBMC culture with coronavirus spike peptide pools or control peptides (ViraFEST assay). First, ViraFEST expanded antigen-specific T cells with peptide pools, and next it sequenced the TCRs. This CDR3 is 14 amino acids long. Germline CDR1 reads MNHNS; CDR2 reads SASEGT. Unmatched junction bases numbered 6, after V lost 6 bases and J lost 5 bases. This clonotype was found a few times. Its target is unknown. The Oncomine TCR Beta short-read assay generated sequence data from the DNA of cultured CD4+ T cells. TCRdb redid the calling of the PCR reads with MiXCR, one entry per CDR3 protein. The sample comprises tens of thousands of distinct CDR3 sequences, around 44% of which are singletons, and about 15% rests with the top ten.

The sequence came from a human donor who had recovered from COVID-19. The sequencing input was CD4+ T cells from blood, cultured in vitro. The chain joins TRBV6-1 to TRBJ2-3; 9 positions match TRBD1. CDR3 bases: TGTGCCAGCAGCCAGACAGGGGGGGGAGATACGCAGTATTTT. Its translation: CASSQTGGGDTQYF.